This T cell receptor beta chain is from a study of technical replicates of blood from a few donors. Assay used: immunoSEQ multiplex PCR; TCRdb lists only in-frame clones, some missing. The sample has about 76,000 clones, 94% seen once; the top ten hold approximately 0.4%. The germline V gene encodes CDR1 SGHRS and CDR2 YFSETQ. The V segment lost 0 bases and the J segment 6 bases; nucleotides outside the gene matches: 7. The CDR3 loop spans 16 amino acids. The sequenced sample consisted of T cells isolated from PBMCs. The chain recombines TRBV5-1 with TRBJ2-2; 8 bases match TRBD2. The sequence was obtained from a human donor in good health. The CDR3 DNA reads TGCGCCAGCAGCTTGGCACGGAACGGGAGGGCCGGGGAGCTGTTTTTT. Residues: CASSLARNGRAGELFF.